Below, one TCR beta chain is given with its context. The antigen remains undetermined. V shed 10 bases and J 0 bases; nucleotides not matched to a gene: 7. The CDR3 runs 17 residues. CDR1 is LNHDA and CDR2 is SQIVND in the germline V gene (reference sequence). TCR beta CDR3 regions were amplified from RNA transcripts. An opening RT-PCR round employed HTBI primers and preceded a second-round multiplex PCR. TCRdb processed the multiplex PCR reads anew with MiXCR; each CDR3 protein has one entry. The sample comprises 45,000 to 60,000 distinct CDR3 sequences, approximately 45% of which are singletons, and around 4.5% rests with the top ten. The data derive from a study of Graves' ophthalmopathy and Graves' hyperthyroidism. Overall study results and limits: The model achieved 70.59% sensitivity and less than 85% specificity for ophthalmopathy progression.

Material: peripheral blood. This chain links TRBV19 with TRBJ2-2; 14 nucleotides agree with TRBD2. This receptor was obtained from an adult woman with Graves' ophthalmopathy. The CDR3 DNA follows: TGTGCCACGAGGACTAGCGGGAGGTTCGCGAACACCGGGGAGCTGTTTTTT. This translates into CATRTSGRFANTGELFF.